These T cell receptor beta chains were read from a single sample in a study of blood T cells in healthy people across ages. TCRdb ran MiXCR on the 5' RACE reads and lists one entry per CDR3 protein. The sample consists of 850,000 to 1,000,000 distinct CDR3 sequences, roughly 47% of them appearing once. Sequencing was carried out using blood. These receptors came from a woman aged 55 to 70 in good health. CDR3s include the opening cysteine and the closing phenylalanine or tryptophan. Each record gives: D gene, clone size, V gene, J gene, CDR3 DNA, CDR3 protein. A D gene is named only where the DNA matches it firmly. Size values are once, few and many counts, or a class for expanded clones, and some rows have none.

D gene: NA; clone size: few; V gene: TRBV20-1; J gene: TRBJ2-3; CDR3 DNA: TGCAGTGCTAGAGTGGCTGGGAGCCGGGTCACAGATACGCAGTATTTT; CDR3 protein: CSARVAGSRVTDTQYF
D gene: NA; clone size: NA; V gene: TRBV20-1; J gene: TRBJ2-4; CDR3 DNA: TGCAGTGCCGGTAACCCCTTTATAGCCAAAAACATTCAGTACTTC; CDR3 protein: CSAGNPFIAKNIQYF
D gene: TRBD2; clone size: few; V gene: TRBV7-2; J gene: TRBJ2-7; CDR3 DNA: TGTGCCAGCAGCTTAGCTTGGGGACTAGCTTACGAGCAGTACTTC; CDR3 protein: CASSLAWGLAYEQYF
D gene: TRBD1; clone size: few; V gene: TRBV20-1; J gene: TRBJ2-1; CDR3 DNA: TGTAGTGCCCCGGGACAGCTAAGTAATGAGCAGTTCTTC; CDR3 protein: CSAPGQLSNEQFF
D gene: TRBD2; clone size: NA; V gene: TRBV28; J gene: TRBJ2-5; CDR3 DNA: TGTGCCAGCAGTTTTCCCACTAGCGGGAGGCGTTGGGAGACCCAGTACTTC; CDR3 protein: CASSFPTSGRRWETQYF
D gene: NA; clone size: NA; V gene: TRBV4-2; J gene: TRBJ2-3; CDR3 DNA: TGTGCCAGCAGCCAAGATATGGAGGCCCGAGGTAGCACAGATACGCAGTATTTT; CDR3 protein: CASSQDMEARGSTDTQYF
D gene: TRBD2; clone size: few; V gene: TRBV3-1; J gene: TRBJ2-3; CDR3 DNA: TGTGCCAGCAGCCAAGGCGGGTTAGCTAGCGGGCAGGCAGATACGCAGTATTTT; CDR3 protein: CASSQGGLASGQADTQYF
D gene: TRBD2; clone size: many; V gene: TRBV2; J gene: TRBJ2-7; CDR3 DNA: TGCGCCAGCAGTGAGGGACTAGCGGAGACCTACGAGCAGTACTTC; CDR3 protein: CASSEGLAETYEQYF
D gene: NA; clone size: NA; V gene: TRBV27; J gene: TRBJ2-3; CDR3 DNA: TGTGCCAGCAGTTTATACAGCGGCCCTTCCAATACGCAGTATTTT; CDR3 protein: CASSLYSGPSNTQYF
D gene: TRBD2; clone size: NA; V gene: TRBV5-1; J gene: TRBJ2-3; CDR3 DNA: TGCGCCAGCAGCTCGGGACTAGCGGGAGCTACGCAGTATTTT; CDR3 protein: CASSSGLAGATQYF
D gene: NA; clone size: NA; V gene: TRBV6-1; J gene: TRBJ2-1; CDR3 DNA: TGTGCCAGCAGTCCCCGGGCCGACGGGTTTCGCCACAATGAGCAGTTCTTC; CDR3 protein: CASSPRADGFRHNEQFF
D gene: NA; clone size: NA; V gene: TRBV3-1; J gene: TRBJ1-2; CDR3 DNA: TGTGCCAGCAGCCTACCTGGACAGCCCCACTATGGCTACACCTTC; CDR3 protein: CASSLPGQPHYGYTF
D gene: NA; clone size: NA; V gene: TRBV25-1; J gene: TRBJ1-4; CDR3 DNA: TGTGCCAGCAGTGCCCGGGAGGGGTTGAACGAAAAACTGTTTTTT; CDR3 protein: CASSAREGLNEKLFF
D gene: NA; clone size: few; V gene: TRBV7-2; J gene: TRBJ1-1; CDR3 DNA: TGTGCCAGCAGCTTAGTTTCGGGGTCGAACACTGAAGCTTTCTTT; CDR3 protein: CASSLVSGSNTEAFF
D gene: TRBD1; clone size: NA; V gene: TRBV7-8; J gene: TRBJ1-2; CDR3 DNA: TGTGCCAGCAGCTTAGTTGGACAGGGAGGTTATGGCTACACCTTC; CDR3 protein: CASSLVGQGGYGYTF
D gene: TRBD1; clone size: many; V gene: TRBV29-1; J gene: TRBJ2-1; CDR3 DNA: TGCAGCGTTGCGGGGACAGGGCGTTACAATGAGCAGTTCTTC; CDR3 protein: CSVAGTGRYNEQFF
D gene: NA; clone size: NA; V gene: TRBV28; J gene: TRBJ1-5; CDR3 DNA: TGTGCCAGCAGTTTCTCCGGAGTTAATCAGCCCCAGCATTTT; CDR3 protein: CASSFSGVNQPQHF
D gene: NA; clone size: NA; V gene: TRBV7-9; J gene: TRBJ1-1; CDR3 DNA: TGTGCCAGCAGCCATCAGCACACTGAAGCTTTCTTT; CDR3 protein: CASSHQHTEAFF
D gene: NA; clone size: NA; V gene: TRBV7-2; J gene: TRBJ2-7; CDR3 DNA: TGTGCCAGCAGCTCAGGACCCTGGCAGGACGAGCAGTACTTC; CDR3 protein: CASSSGPWQDEQYF
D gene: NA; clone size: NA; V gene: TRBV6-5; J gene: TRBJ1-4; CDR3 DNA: TGTGCCAGCAGTAGCGGGAGCACAAAACTGTTTTTT; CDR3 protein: CASSSGSTKLFF
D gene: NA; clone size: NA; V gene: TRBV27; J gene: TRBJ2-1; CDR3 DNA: TGTGCCAGCAGTTTTGCCGGAGGATACAACAATGAGCAGTTCTTC; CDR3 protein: CASSFAGGYNNEQFF
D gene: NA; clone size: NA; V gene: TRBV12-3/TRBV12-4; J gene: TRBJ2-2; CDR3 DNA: TGTGCCAGCAGTCGACAAGCGAACACCGGGGAGCTGTTTTTT; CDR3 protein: CASSRQANTGELFF
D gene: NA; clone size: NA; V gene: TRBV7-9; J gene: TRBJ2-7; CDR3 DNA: TGTGCCAGCAGCTTAGGGCCCCCCGTTTACGAGCAGTACTTC; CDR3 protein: CASSLGPPVYEQYF
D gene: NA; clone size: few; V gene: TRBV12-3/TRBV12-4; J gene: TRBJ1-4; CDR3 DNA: TGTGCCAGCAGTTTATATTCTGACAGTTCCGAAAAACTGTTTTTT; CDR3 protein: CASSLYSDSSEKLFF
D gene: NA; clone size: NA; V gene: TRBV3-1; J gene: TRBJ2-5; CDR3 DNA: TGTGCCAGCAGCCGGGGGCGGGGCTTCCAAGAGACCCAGTACTTC; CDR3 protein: CASSRGRGFQETQYF
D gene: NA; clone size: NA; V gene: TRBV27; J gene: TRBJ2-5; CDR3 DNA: TGTGCCAGCAGTTACGGACAGCCGTACAGCTACGGCAGGGAGACCCAGTACTTC; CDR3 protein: CASSYGQPYSYGRETQYF
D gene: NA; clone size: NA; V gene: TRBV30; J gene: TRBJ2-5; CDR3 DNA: TGTGCCTGGAGTGTACCAGGGCCGAGCCAAGAGACCCAGTACTTC; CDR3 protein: CAWSVPGPSQETQYF
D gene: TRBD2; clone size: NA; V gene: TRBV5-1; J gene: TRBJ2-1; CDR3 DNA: TGCGCCAGCAGCTTGGTGTCTAGCGGCGGATACAATGAGCAGTTCTTC; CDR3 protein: CASSLVSSGGYNEQFF
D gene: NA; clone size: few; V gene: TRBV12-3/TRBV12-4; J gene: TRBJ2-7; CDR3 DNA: TGTGCCAGCAGCCAAGATTCGTTCTCCGAGCAGTACTTC; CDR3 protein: CASSQDSFSEQYF
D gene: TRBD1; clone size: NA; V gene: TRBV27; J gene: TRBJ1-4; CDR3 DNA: TGTGCCAGCAGGGACAGGGTAACTGAAAAACTGTTTTTT; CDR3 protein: CASRDRVTEKLFF
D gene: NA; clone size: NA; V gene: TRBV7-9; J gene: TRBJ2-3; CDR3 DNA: TGTGCCAGCAGCTCTCCAGCGGGCAGAGTCACAGATACGCAGTATTTT; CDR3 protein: CASSSPAGRVTDTQYF